This is a list of T cell receptor beta chains from one sample in a study of blood T cell repertoires in COVID-19. TCRdb's copy holds only in-frame clones and misses some; the assay was immunoSEQ multiplex PCR. The sample consists of 210,000 or so clones, around 85% of them appearing once. The sequenced sample was PBMCs or T cells enriched from blood (not recorded which). The receptor source for this set is a woman between 45 and 65 years old in a cohort exposed to, infected with or recovered from COVID-19 (not recorded which). Each CDR3 is given with its conserved first and last residue. D genes are given only for firm matches. Some rows have no size entry. The others give once, few or many, or a class for an expanded clone.

clone_size: -
d_call: TRBD2
j_call: TRBJ2-7
v_call: TRBV4-1
cdr3_nt: TGCGCCAGCAGCCAGCTATGGACTAGCGTTTCCTACGAGCAGTACTTC
cdr3_aa: CASSQLWTSVSYEQYF

clone_size: few
d_call: -
j_call: TRBJ2-6
v_call: TRBV4-2
cdr3_nt: TGTGCCAGCAGCCAAGATCTAGGTACTGGGGCCAACGTCCTGACTTTC
cdr3_aa: CASSQDLGTGANVLTF

clone_size: -
d_call: -
j_call: TRBJ1-2
v_call: TRBV6-5
cdr3_nt: TGTGCCAGCCTGGGGGGTGCTAACTATGGCTACACCTTC
cdr3_aa: CASLGGANYGYTF

clone_size: -
d_call: TRBD1
j_call: TRBJ1-2
v_call: TRBV7-3
cdr3_nt: TGTGCCAGCAGCTTATTGGCGACAGGGGTTTACTATGGCTACACCTTC
cdr3_aa: CASSLLATGVYYGYTF

clone_size: few
d_call: -
j_call: TRBJ1-1
v_call: TRBV7-9
cdr3_nt: TGTGCCAGCAGCTTAAATCCGGGAGGCACTGAAGCTTTCTTT
cdr3_aa: CASSLNPGGTEAFF

clone_size: -
d_call: TRBD1
j_call: TRBJ1-2
v_call: TRBV6-5
cdr3_nt: TGTGCCAGCAGACGACAGGGGGCTCAGGGCTACACCTTC
cdr3_aa: CASRRQGAQGYTF

clone_size: -
d_call: TRBD1
j_call: TRBJ1-6
v_call: TRBV5-4
cdr3_nt: TGTGCCAGCAGTCCCGGGACAGGGAACTCACCCCTCCACTTT
cdr3_aa: CASSPGTGNSPLHF

clone_size: -
d_call: -
j_call: TRBJ1-4
v_call: TRBV9
cdr3_nt: TGTGCCAGCAGCGTAGGGCTGGTCGAAAAACTGTTTTTT
cdr3_aa: CASSVGLVEKLFF

clone_size: -
d_call: -
j_call: TRBJ2-2
v_call: TRBV9
cdr3_nt: TGTGCCAGCAGCGTAGGAATCGGGGAATCTTTCACCGGGGAGCTGTTTTTT
cdr3_aa: CASSVGIGESFTGELFF

clone_size: -
d_call: -
j_call: TRBJ2-2
v_call: TRBV3-1/TRBV3-2
cdr3_nt: TGTGCCAGCAGCCACAGGGTGGGGAACACCGGGGAGCTGTTTTTT
cdr3_aa: CASSHRVGNTGELFF